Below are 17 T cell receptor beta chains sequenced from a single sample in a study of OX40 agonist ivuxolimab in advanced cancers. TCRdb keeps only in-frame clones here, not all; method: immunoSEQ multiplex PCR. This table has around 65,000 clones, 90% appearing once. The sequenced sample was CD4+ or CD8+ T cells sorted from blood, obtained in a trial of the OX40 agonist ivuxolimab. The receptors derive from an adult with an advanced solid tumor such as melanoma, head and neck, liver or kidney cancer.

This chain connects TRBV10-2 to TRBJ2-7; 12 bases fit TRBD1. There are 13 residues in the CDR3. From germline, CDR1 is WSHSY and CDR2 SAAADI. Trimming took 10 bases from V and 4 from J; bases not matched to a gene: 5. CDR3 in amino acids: CATTGQGAYEQYF. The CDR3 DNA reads TGCGCCACCACGGGACAGGGGGCTTACGAGCAGTACTTC.

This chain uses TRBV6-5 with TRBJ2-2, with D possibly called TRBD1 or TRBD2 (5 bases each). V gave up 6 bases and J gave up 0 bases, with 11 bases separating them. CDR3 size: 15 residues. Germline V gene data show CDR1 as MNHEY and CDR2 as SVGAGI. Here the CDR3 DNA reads TGTGCCAGCAGCCGGGTGGGGGCGAACACCGGGGAGCTGTTTTTT. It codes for CASSRVGANTGELFF.

The CDR3 coding sequence is TGTGCCAGCAGCGCGGACTATTGGGGGCCAGATACGCAGTATTTT. It specifies CASSADYWGPDTQYF. V is TRBV11-3 and J is TRBJ2-3; D is possibly TRBD1 or TRBD2 (6 bases each). The CDR3 has 15 residues. Deletions cut 5 bases from V and 4 bases from J, with 16 bases between. Germline CDR1 and CDR2: SGHNT and YENEEA.

The CDR3 DNA sequence: TGTGCCAGCAGTCCCGGGGGGTCAGGGGCCTTAGGCTACACCTTC. Translated, it gives CASSPGGSGALGYTF. This rearrangement joins TRBV28 to TRBJ1-2; a weak D match, TRBD1 (6 bases). Germline CDR1 and CDR2: MDHEN and SYDVKM. This CDR3 is built from 15 residues. V was pared by 5 bases and J by 8 bases, with 21 bases between.

The CDR3 bases are TGCAGCGTTGGTGGAGGGGGCAATGGCTACACCTTC. Its protein is CSVGGGGNGYTF. The rearrangement uses TRBV29-1 and TRBJ1-2; 7 bases are shared with TRBD1. With V trimmed by 4 bases and J by 6 bases, 5 bases remained unmatched. CDR1 SQVTM and CDR2 ANQGSEA come from the germline V gene. The CDR3 is 12 residues long.

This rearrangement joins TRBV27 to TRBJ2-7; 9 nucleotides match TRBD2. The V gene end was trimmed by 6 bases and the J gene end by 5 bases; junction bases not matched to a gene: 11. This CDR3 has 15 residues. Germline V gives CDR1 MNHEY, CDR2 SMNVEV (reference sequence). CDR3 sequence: CASSRARLADNEQYF. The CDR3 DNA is TGTGCCAGCAGCCGAGCGCGACTAGCGGATAACGAGCAGTACTTC.

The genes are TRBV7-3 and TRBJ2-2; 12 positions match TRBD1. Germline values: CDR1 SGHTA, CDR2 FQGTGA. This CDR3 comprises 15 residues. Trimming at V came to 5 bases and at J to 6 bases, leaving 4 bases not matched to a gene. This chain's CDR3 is CASSPWDRGPGELFF. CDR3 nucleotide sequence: TGTGCCAGCAGCCCCTGGGACAGGGGGCCCGGGGAGCTGTTTTTT.

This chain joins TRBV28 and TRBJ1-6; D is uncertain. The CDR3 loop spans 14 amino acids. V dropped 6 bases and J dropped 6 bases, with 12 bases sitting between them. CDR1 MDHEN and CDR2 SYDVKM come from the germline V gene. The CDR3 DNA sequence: TGTGCCAGCAGCCCGGGCGGCGGTAATTCACCCCTCCACTTT. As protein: CASSPGGGNSPLHF.

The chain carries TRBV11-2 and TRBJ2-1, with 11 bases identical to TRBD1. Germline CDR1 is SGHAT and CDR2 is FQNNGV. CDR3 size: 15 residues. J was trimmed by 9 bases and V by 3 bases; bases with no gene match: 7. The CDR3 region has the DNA TGTGCCAGCAGCTTTTATGGACAGGGGGCGATTGAGCAGTTCTTC. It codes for CASSFYGQGAIEQFF. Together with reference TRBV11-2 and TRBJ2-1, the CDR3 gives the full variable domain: EAGVAQSPRYKIIEKRQSVAFWCNPISGHATLYWYQQILGQGPKLLIQFQNNGVVDDSQLPKDRFSAERLKGVDSTLKIQPAKLEDSAVYLCASSFYGQGAIEQFFGPGTRLTVL.

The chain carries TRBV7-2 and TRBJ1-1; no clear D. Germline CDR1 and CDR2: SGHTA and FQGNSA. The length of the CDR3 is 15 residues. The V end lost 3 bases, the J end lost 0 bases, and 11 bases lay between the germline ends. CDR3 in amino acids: CASSLRVVVNTEAFF. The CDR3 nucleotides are TGTGCCAGCAGCTTGAGGGTTGTTGTGAACACTGAAGCTTTCTTT.

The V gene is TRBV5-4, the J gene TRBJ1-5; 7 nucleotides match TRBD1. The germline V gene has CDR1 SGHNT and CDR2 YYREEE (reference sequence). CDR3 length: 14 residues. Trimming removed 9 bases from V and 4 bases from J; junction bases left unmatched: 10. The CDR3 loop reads CATSGDRTNQPQHF. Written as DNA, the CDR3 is TGTGCCACCTCGGGGGACAGAACTAATCAGCCCCAGCATTTT. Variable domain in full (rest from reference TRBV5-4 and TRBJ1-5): ETGVTQSPTHLIKTRGQQVTLRCSSQSGHNTVSWYQQALGQGPQFIFQYYREEENGRGNFPPRFSGLQFPNYSSELNVNALELDDSALYLCATSGDRTNQPQHFGDGTRLSIL.

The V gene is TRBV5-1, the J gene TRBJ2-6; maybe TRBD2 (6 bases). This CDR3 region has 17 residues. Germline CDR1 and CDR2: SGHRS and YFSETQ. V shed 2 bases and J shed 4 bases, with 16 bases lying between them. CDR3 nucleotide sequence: TGCGCCAGCAGCTTCGGCCCCTCCGGAGGGGGGGCCAACGTCCTGACTTTC. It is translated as CASSFGPSGGGANVLTF.

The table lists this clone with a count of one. CDR3: CASSLYPAGLGSPLHF. The CDR3 DNA sequence: TGTGCCAGCAGTTTATACCCTGCGGGGCTAGGGTCACCCCTCCACTTT. This chain links TRBV28 with TRBJ1-6; D is perhaps TRBD1 (5 bases). The germline V and J ends were trimmed by 1 base and 10 bases, with 17 bases remaining between them. Germline V gene sequence: CDR1 MDHEN, CDR2 SYDVKM. This CDR3 has 16 residues.

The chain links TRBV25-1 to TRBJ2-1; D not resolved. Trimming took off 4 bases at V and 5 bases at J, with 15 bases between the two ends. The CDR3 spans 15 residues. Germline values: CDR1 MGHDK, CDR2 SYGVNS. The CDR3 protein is CASSGAERSDNEQFF. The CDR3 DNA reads TGTGCCAGCAGTGGGGCCGAGAGATCGGACAATGAGCAGTTCTTC.

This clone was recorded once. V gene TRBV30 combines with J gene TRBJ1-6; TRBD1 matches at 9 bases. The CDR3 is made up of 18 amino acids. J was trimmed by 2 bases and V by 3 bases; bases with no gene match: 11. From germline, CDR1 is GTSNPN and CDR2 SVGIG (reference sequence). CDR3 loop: CAWRPGQGSLAYNSPLHF. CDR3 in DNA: TGTGCCTGGAGGCCGGGACAGGGAAGCTTGGCCTATAATTCACCCCTCCACTTT.

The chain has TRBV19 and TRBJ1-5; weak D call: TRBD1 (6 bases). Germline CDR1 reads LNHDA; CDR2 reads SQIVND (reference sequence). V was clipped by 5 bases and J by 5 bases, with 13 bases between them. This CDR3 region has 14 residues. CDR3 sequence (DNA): TGTGCCAGTAGTTTCGGGGGCGCGTATCAGCCCCAGCATTTT. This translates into CASSFGGAYQPQHF.

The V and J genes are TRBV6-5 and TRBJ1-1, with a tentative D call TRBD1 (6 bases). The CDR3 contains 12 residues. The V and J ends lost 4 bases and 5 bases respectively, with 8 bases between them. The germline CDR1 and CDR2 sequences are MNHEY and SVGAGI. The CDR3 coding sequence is TGTGCCAGCAGTTCCCAGGGGACTGAAGCTTTCTTT. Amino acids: CASSSQGTEAFF.